This TCR beta chain was retrieved from a study of T cells after posttransplantation cyclophosphamide. The V segment lost 6 bases and the J segment 2 bases; nucleotides outside the gene matches: 3. The CDR3 length is 14 residues. Germline loops: CDR1 MDHEN, CDR2 SYDVKM. This clone is judged medium-sized. Its antigen is not known. Study-wide points: Skin or GI-infiltrating T cells shared few TRB sequences with blood. Donor-recipient repertoire similarity was low at 1-2 months, rising over year one.

Libraries were prepared by immunoSEQ multiplex PCR; TCRdb keeps only in-frame clonotypes and omits some of them. This record lists 6,000 to 9,500 clones, none seen once only, and the top ten clones contain around 5.1%. A marrow graft followed busulfan-fludarabine conditioning, with cyclophosphamide on days +3 and +4. The J gene is TRBJ2-2, the V gene TRBV28, with 7 positions matching TRBD2. This TCR came from a male patient younger than 30 who received an allogeneic stem cell transplant from an unrelated donor, was CMV-positive, and had acute and chronic GVHD. Some T cells may possibly be graft donor cells. The sequencing used PBMCs, collected after allogeneic stem cell transplant with posttransplant cyclophosphamide. In DNA, the CDR3 is TGTGCCAGCAGCCGGGGGGTAAACACCGGGGAGCTGTTTTTT. Translation gives CASSRGVNTGELFF.